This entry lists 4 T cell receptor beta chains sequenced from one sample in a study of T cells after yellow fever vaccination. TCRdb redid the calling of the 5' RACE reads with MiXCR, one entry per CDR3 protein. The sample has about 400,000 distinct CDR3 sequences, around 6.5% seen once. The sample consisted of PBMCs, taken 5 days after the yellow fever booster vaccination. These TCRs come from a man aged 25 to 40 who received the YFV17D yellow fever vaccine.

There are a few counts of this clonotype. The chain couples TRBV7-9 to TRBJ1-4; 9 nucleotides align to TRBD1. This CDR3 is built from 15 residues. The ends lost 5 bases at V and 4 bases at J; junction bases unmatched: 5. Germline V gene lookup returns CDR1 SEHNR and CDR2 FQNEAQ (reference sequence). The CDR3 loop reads CASSPQDRGNEKLFF. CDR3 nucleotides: TGTGCCAGCAGCCCGCAGGACAGGGGTAATGAAAAACTGTTTTTT.

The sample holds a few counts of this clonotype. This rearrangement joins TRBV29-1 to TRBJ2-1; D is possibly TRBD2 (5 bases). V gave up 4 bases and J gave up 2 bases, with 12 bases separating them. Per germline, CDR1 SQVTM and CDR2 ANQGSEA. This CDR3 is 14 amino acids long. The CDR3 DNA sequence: TGCAGCGTTGTGGGCGTGGAGGCCTACAATGAGCAGTTCTTC. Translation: CSVVGVEAYNEQFF.

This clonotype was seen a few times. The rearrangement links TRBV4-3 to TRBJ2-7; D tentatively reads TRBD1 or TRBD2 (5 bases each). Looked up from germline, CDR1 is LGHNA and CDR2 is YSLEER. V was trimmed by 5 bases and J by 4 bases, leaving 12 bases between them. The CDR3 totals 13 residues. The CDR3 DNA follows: TGCGCCAGCAGCGGGGGATTCGGGTACGAGCAGTACTTC. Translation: CASSGGFGYEQYF.

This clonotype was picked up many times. The CDR3 loop reads CASSVLAGGSETQYF. DNA for the CDR3: TGTGCCAGCAGCGTACTAGCGGGAGGGAGTGAGACCCAGTACTTC. The genes are TRBV5-4 and TRBJ2-5; TRBD2 matches 13 bases. The CDR3 totals 15 residues. V lost 4 bases and J lost 5; bases outside the gene matches: 5. The germline CDR1 and CDR2 sequences are SGHNT and YYREEE (reference sequence).